Each of the 30 T cell receptor beta chains below was sequenced from the same sample in a study of cytomegalovirus exposure and HLA in healthy donors. The primer mix had 60 Vbeta and 13 Jbeta primers. Some clones are missing from TCRdb's copy, which holds only in-frame ones; the method was immunoSEQ multiplex PCR. The data hold about 180,000 clones, with roughly 79% observed a single time. The specimen sequenced was PBMCs. These receptors originate from a woman aged 18-29 years in good health and CMV-seropositive.

V gene TRBV5-8 combines with J gene TRBJ2-1, with D maybe TRBD2 (6 bases). CDR3 length equals 15 residues. From germline, CDR1 is SGHTS and CDR2 YDEGEE. Trimming left V 4 bases short and J 0 bases short, with 11 bases between. CDR3 DNA sequence: TGTGCCAGCAGCCTTCGGGGGAGCTCCTACAATGAGCAGTTCTTC. It encodes CASSLRGSSYNEQFF.

V gene TRBV11-2 combines with J gene TRBJ2-2, with D possibly being TRBD1 (6 bases). The CDR3 is made up of 15 amino acids. The germline gives CDR1 SGHAT, CDR2 FQNNGV. V lost 2 bases to trimming and J lost 5 bases, with 12 bases between them. The CDR3 spells CASSLPTGVTGELFF. As DNA, the CDR3 is TGTGCCAGCAGCTTACCGACAGGAGTGACCGGGGAGCTGTTTTTT.

The chain couples TRBV7-3 to TRBJ2-2; 7 bases are a match to TRBD2. The junction had 12 bases not matched to a gene; V was cut back by 4 bases and J by 10 bases. Per the germline V gene, CDR1 is SGHTA and CDR2 is FQGTGA. The CDR3 runs 15 residues. CDR3 region: CASSWTRGPKEELFF. The CDR3 DNA is TGTGCCAGCAGCTGGACTAGGGGCCCAAAGGAGGAGCTGTTTTTT.

This clone has only one observation. This rearrangement joins TRBV4-2 to TRBJ2-3; D remains ambiguous. From germline, CDR1 is LGHNA and CDR2 YNFKEQ. The CDR3 runs to 13 residues. V was pared by 5 bases and J by 1 base, with 7 bases between. The CDR3 is CASSSQGTDTQYF. The CDR3 coding sequence is TGTGCCAGCAGCTCTCAGGGCACAGATACGCAGTATTTT.

The V and J genes are TRBV11-3 and TRBJ1-1; D perhaps matches TRBD1 (6 bases). V lost 1 base to trimming and J lost 8 bases, with 14 bases between them. CDR3 size: 14 residues. Per germline, CDR1 SGHNT and CDR2 YENEEA. CDR3 region: CASSLGEQGSEAFF. CDR3 DNA: TGTGCCAGCAGCTTAGGTGAACAGGGATCCGAAGCTTTCTTT. The whole variable domain, remainder taken from reference TRBV11-3 and TRBJ1-1, is EAGVVQSPRYKIIEKKQPVAFWCNPISGHNTLYWYLQNLGQGPELLIRYENEEAVDDSQLPKDRFSAERLKGVDSTLKIQPAELGDSAVYLCASSLGEQGSEAFFGQGTRLTVV.

The V gene is TRBV4-2, the J gene TRBJ1-5, with TRBD1 as a possible D gene (6 bases). The CDR3 extends over 13 amino acids. CDR1 is LGHNA and CDR2 is YNFKEQ in the germline V gene. V shed 4 bases and J shed 7 bases, with 11 bases lying between them. CDR3 DNA: TGTGCCAGCAGCCCAACAGGGTACCAGCCCCAGCATTTT. Its protein is CASSPTGYQPQHF.

This clone was counted once. This sequence joins TRBV6-5 and TRBJ1-1; D ambiguous. The germline V gene has CDR1 MNHEY and CDR2 SVGAGI. The CDR3 extends over 11 amino acids. V lost 8 bases and J lost 2, with 6 bases in between. Here the CDR3 reads CASRANTEAFF. The CDR3 coding sequence is TGTGCCAGCCGCGCTAACACTGAAGCTTTCTTT.

This clone was picked up a small number of times. Other DNA sequences within the sample encode an identical CDR3. The V and J genes are TRBV6-5 and TRBJ1-5; TRBD1 is a possible D gene (6 bases). The CDR3 is made up of 13 amino acids. CDR1 is MNHEY, CDR2 SVGAGI, per germline. The V end was cut by 6 bases, the J end by 1 base, with 7 bases between. CDR3 loop: CASSQGSNQPQHF. The CDR3 DNA is TGTGCCAGCAGCCAGGGGAGCAATCAGCCCCAGCATTTT.

The chain employs TRBV28 and TRBJ2-7; 9 bases map to TRBD2. V gave up 5 bases and J gave up 7 bases; unmatched junction bases: 15. The V gene's germline CDR1 is MDHEN and CDR2 SYDVKM. The CDR3 runs 16 residues. The CDR3 region has the DNA TGTGCCAGCAGTACTAGAGGGCGGGGGGGGTGGGGAGAGCAGTACTTC. Amino acids: CASSTRGRGGWGEQYF.

CDR3 DNA sequence: TGTGCCAGCAGTTCCTGGGGGGGGAACTATGGCTACACCTTC. Residues: CASSSWGGNYGYTF. The chain combines TRBV6-6 with TRBJ1-2, with D maybe TRBD1 (5 bases). With 4 bases removed from V and 2 bases from J, the gap between germline ends came to 11 bases. CDR1 MNHNY and CDR2 SVGAGI come from the germline V gene (reference sequence). The CDR3 has 14 residues.

The rearrangement uses TRBV27 and TRBJ1-2; D might be TRBD1 (6 bases). CDR1 is MNHEY, CDR2 SMNVEV, per germline (reference sequence). V was trimmed by 5 bases and J by 4 bases, leaving 14 bases between them. This CDR3 has 14 amino acids. The CDR3 region is CASSKSGQSYGYTF. The CDR3 nucleotides read TGTGCCAGCAGTAAAAGTGGACAGAGCTATGGCTACACCTTC.

This rearrangement joins TRBV6-1 to TRBJ2-7; no definite D call. CDR1 is MNHNS, CDR2 SASEGT, per germline. V was shortened by 6 bases and J by 6 bases, with 15 bases between the two germline ends. The CDR3 length is 13 residues. The CDR3 is CASRLSGFGEQYF. CDR3 nucleotides: TGTGCCAGCAGATTGTCCGGGTTCGGCGAGCAGTACTTC.

J is TRBJ2-7 and V is TRBV4-1; 9 bases are shared with TRBD1. Trimming removed 6 bases from V and 1 base from J; junction bases left unmatched: 10. Germline lookup yields CDR1 MGHRA and CDR2 YSYEKL. The CDR3 is 16 residues long. CDR3 residues: CASRGRSGQGSYEQYF. As DNA, the CDR3 is TGCGCCAGCAGAGGTAGATCGGGACAGGGTTCCTACGAGCAGTACTTC.

V gene TRBV7-8 combines with J gene TRBJ1-3; D is unresolved. The CDR3 has 12 residues. Germline CDR1 and CDR2: SGHVS and FQNEAQ. The ends were cut back, 5 bases at V and 12 bases at J, with 14 bases in the middle. CDR3 in amino acids: CASSPGGRDIYF. The DNA for the CDR3 is TGTGCCAGCAGCCCGGGCGGACGGGACATATATTTT. The whole variable domain, filled in from reference TRBV7-8 and TRBJ1-3, reads GAGVSQSPRYKVAKRGQDVALRCDPISGHVSLFWYQQALGQGPEFLTYFQNEAQLDKSGLPSDRFFAERPEGSVSTLKIQRTQQEDSAVYLCASSPGGRDIYFGEGSWLTVV.

This sequence joins TRBV7-8 and TRBJ1-1; no definite D call. Germline CDR1 reads SGHVS; CDR2 reads FQNEAQ. Between the trimmed V and J ends, which lost 6 bases and 4 bases, there was a span of 12 bases. The CDR3 runs 13 residues. CDR3: CASSFGLPTEAFF. The CDR3, as DNA: TGTGCCAGCAGTTTCGGACTCCCCACTGAAGCTTTCTTT.

The chain has TRBV7-9 and TRBJ2-7, with 7 bases that match TRBD1. Unmatched junction bases numbered 6, after V lost 5 bases and J lost 2 bases. In germline, CDR1 is SEHNR, CDR2 FQNEAQ (reference sequence). The CDR3 runs 14 residues. CDR3 sequence: CASSPRQGPYEQYF. The CDR3 DNA reads TGTGCCAGCAGCCCGAGACAGGGACCCTACGAGCAGTACTTC.

The rearrangement joins TRBV5-1 to TRBJ1-1; no clear D gene. Per the germline V gene, CDR1 is SGHRS and CDR2 is YFSETQ. The CDR3 extends over 16 amino acids. The V and J ends lost 3 bases and 0 bases respectively, with 15 bases between them. The CDR3 spells CASSSAPTQMNTEAFF. CDR3 nucleotide sequence: TGCGCCAGCAGCTCCGCTCCCACACAAATGAACACTGAAGCTTTCTTT.

The chain recombines TRBV7-7 with TRBJ2-1; D gene unclear. Trimming removed 1 base at V and 3 bases at J, with 16 bases between. The CDR3 covers 17 residues. The germline V gene has CDR1 SSHAT and CDR2 FNYEAQ (reference sequence). CDR3 in amino acids: CASSLGGRNGLYNEQFF. For the CDR3, the DNA is TGTGCCAGCAGCTTAGGAGGCCGGAACGGTCTCTACAATGAGCAGTTCTTC.

This chain uses TRBV9 with TRBJ2-3; D gene unclear. This CDR3 contains 13 residues. Trimming pared 4 bases from V and 5 bases from J, leaving 11 bases between. Looked up from germline, CDR1 is SGDLS and CDR2 is YYNGEE. The CDR3 protein is CASSPPTGDTQYF. For the CDR3, the DNA is TGTGCCAGCAGCCCCCCCACCGGAGATACGCAGTATTTT.

This clone was recorded once. The CDR3 nucleotides are TGCGCCAGCAGTGAGACTCTAGCGGGGGTCACAGATACGCAGTATTTT. Amino acid sequence: CASSETLAGVTDTQYF. The chain employs TRBV10-2 and TRBJ2-3; 10 bases line up with TRBD2. V shed 2 bases and J 2 bases; nucleotides not matched to a gene: 4. Germline V lookup: CDR1 WSHSY, CDR2 SAAADI. CDR3 size: 16 residues.

This chain connects TRBV5-1 to TRBJ1-1; 7 bases map to TRBD1. Germline CDR1 reads SGHRS; CDR2 reads YFSETQ. The CDR3 extends over 14 amino acids. The trim removed 4 bases at V and 2 bases at J, leaving 5 bases unmatched. CDR3 loop: CASSLRQGNTEAFF. Written as DNA, the CDR3 is TGCGCCAGCAGCCTTCGACAGGGCAACACTGAAGCTTTCTTT.

This chain links TRBV4-1 with TRBJ1-3; D uncertain. Germline assignment: CDR1 MGHRA and CDR2 YSYEKL. The CDR3 contains 13 residues. The germline V and J ends were trimmed by 3 bases and 8 bases, with 11 bases remaining between them. The CDR3 loop reads CASSQGLSDTIYF. DNA of the CDR3: TGCGCCAGCAGCCAGGGCCTGTCTGACACCATATATTTT.

The chain has TRBV30 and TRBJ2-7, with TRBD1 matching over 7 bases. V dropped 2 bases and J dropped 2; count of bases not matched to a gene: 3. The CDR3 has 13 amino acids. Per the germline V gene, CDR1 is GTSNPN and CDR2 is SVGIG (reference sequence). In nucleotides, the CDR3 is TGTGCCTGGAGTCCGGGACAGACCTACGAGCAGTACTTC. It translates to CAWSPGQTYEQYF.

V usage is TRBV28 and J usage is TRBJ1-6; no clear D. Trimming pared 10 bases from V and 7 bases from J, leaving 14 bases between. This CDR3 comprises 13 residues. In germline, CDR1 is MDHEN, CDR2 SYDVKM. CDR3 DNA sequence: TGTGCCACCGTCCCTCCGGAGAATTCACCCCTCCACTTT. This codes for CATVPPENSPLHF. Complete variable domain (other parts from reference TRBV28 and TRBJ1-6): DVKVTQSSRYLVKRTGEKVFLECVQDMDHENMFWYRQDPGLGLRLIYFSYDVKMKEKGDIPEGYSVSREKKERFSLILESASTNQTSMYLCATVPPENSPLHFGNGTRLTVT.

The V gene is TRBV5-1, the J gene TRBJ2-7; weak D call: TRBD1 (6 bases). The CDR3 is 13 amino acids. Germline-derived CDR1 and CDR2 are SGHRS and YFSETQ. The V gene lost 5 bases and the J gene lost 1 base, with 10 bases spanning the gap. CDR3 DNA sequence: TGCGCCAGCAGAAGGACAGAATCCTACGAGCAGTACTTC. Protein sequence: CASRRTESYEQYF.

To note about this clone: This CDR3 is also generated by other DNA sequences in the sample. The chain uses TRBV7-8 and TRBJ1-1; D remains unclear. The germline V gene encodes CDR1 SGHVS and CDR2 FQNEAQ. There are 13 residues in the CDR3. The ends were cut back, 1 base at V and 1 base at J, with 4 bases in the middle. The CDR3: CASSLDRNTEAFF. The CDR3 coding sequence is TGTGCCAGCAGCTTAGATCGGAACACTGAAGCTTTCTTT.

The V and J genes are TRBV4-2 and TRBJ2-5, with 13 nucleotides matching TRBD2. Per the germline V gene, CDR1 is LGHNA and CDR2 is YNFKEQ. V trimming: 4 bases; J trimming: 4 bases; junction bases outside the gene matches: 12. The CDR3 has 18 amino acids. The CDR3 sequence: CASSPLLAGGAGGETQYF. CDR3 bases: TGTGCCAGCAGCCCCCTACTAGCGGGGGGGGCTGGGGGAGAGACCCAGTACTTC.

The chain carries TRBV6-5 and TRBJ2-3; D may be TRBD2 (5 bases). Germline V gene sequence: CDR1 MNHEY, CDR2 SVGAGI. Trimming cost V 6 bases and J 2 bases, with 12 bases left between them. This CDR3 comprises 14 residues. CDR3 amino acids: CASSRTSDTDTQYF. CDR3 DNA: TGTGCCAGCAGCCGCACTAGTGACACAGATACGCAGTATTTT.

This chain uses TRBV5-6 with TRBJ1-4, with D unresolved. The CDR3 covers 13 residues. Trimming removed 3 bases at V and 7 bases at J, with 10 bases between. Germline V gene data show CDR1 as SGHDT and CDR2 as YYEEEE. The CDR3 here is CASSSPEGEKLFF. The CDR3 DNA reads TGTGCCAGCAGCTCCCCGGAGGGTGAAAAACTGTTTTTT.

The rearrangement uses TRBV6-5 and TRBJ2-7; maybe TRBD2 (7 bases). CDR1 MNHEY and CDR2 SVGAGI come from the germline V gene. Trimming left V 0 bases short and J 5 bases short, with 14 bases between. This CDR3 is built from 15 residues. CDR3 in amino acids: CASSYSGRGAHEQYF. CDR3 DNA: TGTGCCAGCAGTTACTCGGGGAGGGGGGCCCACGAGCAGTACTTC.